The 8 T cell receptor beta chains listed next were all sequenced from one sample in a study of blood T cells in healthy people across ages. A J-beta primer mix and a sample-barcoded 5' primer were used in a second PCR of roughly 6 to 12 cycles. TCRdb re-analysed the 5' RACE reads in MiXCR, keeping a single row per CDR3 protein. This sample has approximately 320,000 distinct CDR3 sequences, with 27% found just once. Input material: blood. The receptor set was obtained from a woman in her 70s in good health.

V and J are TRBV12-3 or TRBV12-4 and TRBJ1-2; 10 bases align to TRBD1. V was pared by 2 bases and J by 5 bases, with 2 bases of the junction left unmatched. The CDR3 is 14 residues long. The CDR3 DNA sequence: TGTGCCAGCAGTTTAAGGGACAGGGGTTATGGCTACACCTTC. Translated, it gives CASSLRDRGYGYTF.

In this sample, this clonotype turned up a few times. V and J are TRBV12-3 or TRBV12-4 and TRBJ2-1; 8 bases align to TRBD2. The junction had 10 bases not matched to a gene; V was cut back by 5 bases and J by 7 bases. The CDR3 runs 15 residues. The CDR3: CASSIESGSWNEQFF. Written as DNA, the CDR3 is TGTGCCAGCAGTATCGAAAGCGGGAGTTGGAATGAGCAGTTCTTC.

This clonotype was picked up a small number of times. The CDR3 region has the DNA TGCAGTGCAAATTACCCGACTAGCGGGATTATGGGCGAGCAGTACTTC. Amino acid sequence: CSANYPTSGIMGEQYF. The chain joins TRBV20-1 to TRBJ2-5; 11 bases are shared with TRBD2. TRBJ2-7 explains the end of the DNA better; the J call may be wrong. Germline lookup yields CDR1 DFQATT and CDR2 SNEGSKA (reference sequence). The CDR3 is 16 residues long.

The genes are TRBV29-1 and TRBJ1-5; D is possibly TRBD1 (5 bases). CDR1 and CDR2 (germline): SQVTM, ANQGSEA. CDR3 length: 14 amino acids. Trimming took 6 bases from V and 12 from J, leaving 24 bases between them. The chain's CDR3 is CSVVNGASPDRQHF. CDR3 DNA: TGCAGCGTCGTGAACGGGGCCTCTCCAGACCGCCAGCATTTT.

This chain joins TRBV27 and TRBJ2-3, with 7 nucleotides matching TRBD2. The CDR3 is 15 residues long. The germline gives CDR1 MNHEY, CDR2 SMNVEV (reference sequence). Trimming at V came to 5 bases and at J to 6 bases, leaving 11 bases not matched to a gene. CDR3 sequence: CASSLTGLEWDTQYF. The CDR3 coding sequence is TGTGCCAGCAGTCTCACCGGACTAGAATGGGATACGCAGTATTTT.

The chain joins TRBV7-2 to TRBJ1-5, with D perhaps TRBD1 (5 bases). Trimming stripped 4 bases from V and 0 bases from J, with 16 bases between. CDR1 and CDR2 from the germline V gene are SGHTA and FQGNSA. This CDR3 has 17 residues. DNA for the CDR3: TGTGCCAGCAGCTCGGGGCCAGGGACTTATAGCAATCAGCCCCAGCATTTT. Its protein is CASSSGPGTYSNQPQHF.

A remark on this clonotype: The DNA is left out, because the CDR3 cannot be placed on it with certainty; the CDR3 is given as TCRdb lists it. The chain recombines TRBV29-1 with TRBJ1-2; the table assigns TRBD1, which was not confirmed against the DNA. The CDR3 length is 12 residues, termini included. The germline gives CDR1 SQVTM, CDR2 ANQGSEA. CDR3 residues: CSAGLQGYGCTF.

The CDR3 is CASNPTGSGANVLTF. In nucleotides, the CDR3 is TGTGCCAGCAACCCCACCGGGTCTGGGGCCAACGTCCTGACTTTC. The chain joins TRBV6-5 to TRBJ2-6; D remains ambiguous. The germline V gene has CDR1 MNHEY and CDR2 SVGAGI. The CDR3 length is 15 residues. V was pared by 7 bases and J by 1 base, with 11 bases between.